The 32 T cell receptor beta chains in this list originate from one sample, sequenced in a study of blood T cell repertoires in COVID-19. TCRdb's copy holds only in-frame clones and misses some; the assay was immunoSEQ multiplex PCR. Here the sample spans some 200,000 clones, approximately 84% being singletons. Material: PBMCs or T cells enriched from blood (not recorded which). The source is a man aged 40-49 years who had recovered from COVID-19.

This clone was detected only a few times. The rearrangement links TRBV5-1 to TRBJ2-7; TRBD2 agrees at 12 bases. V trimming: 2 bases; J trimming: 9 bases; junction bases outside the gene matches: 9. This CDR3 is 15 amino acids long. From germline, CDR1 is SGHRS and CDR2 YFSETQ. CDR3 sequence: CASSFGTSGSEVQYF. CDR3 in DNA: TGCGCCAGCAGCTTCGGGACTAGCGGGTCAGAGGTGCAGTACTTC.

This clone occurred once. The J gene is TRBJ2-5, the V gene TRBV11-3; unclear D gene. Trimming removed 2 bases from V and 3 bases from J, with 13 bases in between. Germline-derived CDR1 and CDR2 are SGHNT and YENEEA. CDR3 size: 15 residues. This CDR3 is CASSLYTELKETQYF. Here the CDR3 DNA reads TGTGCCAGCAGCTTATATACGGAGCTAAAAGAGACCCAGTACTTC. Complete variable domain (other parts from reference TRBV11-3 and TRBJ2-5): EAGVVQSPRYKIIEKKQPVAFWCNPISGHNTLYWYLQNLGQGPELLIRYENEEAVDDSQLPKDRFSAERLKGVDSTLKIQPAELGDSAVYLCASSLYTELKETQYFGPGTRLLVL.

This chain connects TRBV5-4 to TRBJ2-2; D perhaps matches TRBD2 (7 bases). CDR1 SGHNT and CDR2 YYREEE come from the germline V gene (reference sequence). The CDR3 has 17 amino acids. The V gene lost 0 bases and the J gene lost 0 bases, with 12 bases spanning the gap. The CDR3 loop is CASSLVGRGSNTGELFF. CDR3 coding DNA: TGTGCCAGCAGCTTGGTTGGGAGGGGGTCGAACACCGGGGAGCTGTTTTTT. Based on the CDR3 plus reference TRBV5-4 and TRBJ2-2, the full variable domain is ETGVTQSPTHLIKTRGQQVTLRCSSQSGHNTVSWYQQALGQGPQFIFQYYREEENGRGNFPPRFSGLQFPNYSSELNVNALELDDSALYLCASSLVGRGSNTGELFFGEGSRLTVL.

This clone was observed once. V is TRBV6-5 and J is TRBJ2-7; TRBD1 matches 8 bases. The V segment lost 7 bases and the J segment 4 bases; nucleotides outside the gene matches: 12. Per the germline V gene, CDR1 is MNHEY and CDR2 is SVGAGI. CDR3 length: 15 amino acids. The CDR3 here is CASTPLDRGVYEQYF. The CDR3 nucleotides are TGTGCCAGCACCCCGCTAGACAGGGGAGTATACGAGCAGTACTTC.

The chain employs TRBV4-1 and TRBJ2-4; 12 nucleotides line up with TRBD2. The CDR3 has 19 residues. Per the germline V gene, CDR1 is MGHRA and CDR2 is YSYEKL. V dropped 3 bases and J dropped 3; count of bases not matched to a gene: 12. The CDR3: CASSHPSLAGGYLKNIQYF. The CDR3 DNA sequence: TGCGCCAGCAGCCACCCATCCCTAGCGGGGGGGTACCTCAAAAACATTCAGTACTTC.

This chain links TRBV5-6 with TRBJ1-3, with TRBD1 matching 11 bases. J lost 6 bases, V lost 4 bases, and 9 bases had no gene match. Germline CDR1 reads SGHDT; CDR2 reads YYEEEE. CDR3 size: 16 residues. The CDR3 bases are TGTGCCAGCAGCCAGGTGGACAGGGGGCTCGAAAACACCATATATTTT. The encoded protein is CASSQVDRGLENTIYF.

This clone was recorded a few times. The V and J genes are TRBV7-8 and TRBJ1-2; tentatively, D is TRBD1 (6 bases). The germline V gene encodes CDR1 SGHVS and CDR2 FQNEAQ. The CDR3 runs 15 residues. V was shortened by 3 bases and J by 4 bases, with 15 bases between the two germline ends. The CDR3 region has the DNA TGTGCCAGCAGCTTTTTGGAACAGGGTCCCTATGGCTACACCTTC. It encodes CASSFLEQGPYGYTF.

V is TRBV7-2 and J is TRBJ2-1; weak D call: TRBD1 (5 bases). V shed 3 bases and J shed 6 bases, with 9 bases lying between them. The germline CDR1 and CDR2 sequences are SGHTA and FQGNSA. CDR3 length: 13 residues. The DNA for the CDR3 is TGTGCCAGCAGCTTTACAGGAATCAATGAGCAGTTCTTC. It codes for CASSFTGINEQFF.

This chain connects TRBV7-9 to TRBJ2-1; 9 nucleotides line up with TRBD2. Unmatched junction bases numbered 3, after V lost 3 bases and J lost 3 bases. CDR3 size: 15 residues. Germline lookup yields CDR1 SEHNR and CDR2 FQNEAQ (reference sequence). Written as DNA, the CDR3 is TGTGCCAGCAGCTTGTTAGCGGGGGACTACAATGAGCAGTTCTTC. Protein product: CASSLLAGDYNEQFF.

The chain joins TRBV6-1 to TRBJ1-1, with no clear D. The germline CDR1 and CDR2 sequences are MNHNS and SASEGT. Trimming removed 6 bases at V and 4 bases at J, with 12 bases between. This CDR3 comprises 13 residues. The CDR3 protein is CASRPTLATEAFF. The CDR3 DNA reads as TGTGCCAGCAGGCCGACATTGGCCACTGAAGCTTTCTTT.

The chain couples TRBV5-6 to TRBJ2-5, with D unresolved. Germline V gene data show CDR1 as SGHDT and CDR2 as YYEEEE. The CDR3 runs 15 residues. V was pared by 4 bases and J by 1 base, with 14 bases between. CDR3 residues: CASSPRHTLQETQYF. The CDR3 bases are TGTGCCAGCAGCCCCAGACACACTCTCCAAGAGACCCAGTACTTC. Full variable domain (rest looked up from reference TRBV5-6 and TRBJ2-5): DAGVTQSPTHLIKTRGQQVTLRCSPKSGHDTVSWYQQALGQGPQFIFQYYEEEERQRGNFPDRFSGHQFPNYSSELNVNALLLGDSALYLCASSPRHTLQETQYFGPGTRLLVL.

The chain recombines TRBV7-2 with TRBJ1-5, with 10 bases that match TRBD1. Germline CDR1 SGHTA, CDR2 FQGNSA. Unmatched junction bases numbered 7, after V lost 5 bases and J lost 6 bases. CDR3 length: 15 residues. For the CDR3, the DNA is TGTGCCAGCAGCCCTTCGACAGGGGGCTCTCAGCCCCAGCATTTT. Residues: CASSPSTGGSQPQHF.

The chain recombines TRBV11-2 with TRBJ1-4; D is possibly TRBD1 (5 bases). The germline V and J ends were trimmed by 5 bases and 8 bases, with 12 bases remaining between them. In germline, CDR1 is SGHAT, CDR2 FQNNGV. The CDR3 runs 13 residues. The CDR3 here is CASSQQALEKLFF. Written as DNA, the CDR3 is TGTGCCAGCAGCCAACAGGCGTTAGAAAAACTGTTTTTT.

This chain uses TRBV5-8 with TRBJ2-1; 10 bases fit TRBD1. V dropped 4 bases and J dropped 4; count of bases not matched to a gene: 11. Germline V gene lookup returns CDR1 SGHTS and CDR2 YDEGEE. The CDR3 extends over 17 amino acids. CDR3 in DNA: TGTGCCAGCAGCCACCACTACGGGACAGGGGTATACAATGAGCAGTTCTTC. This gives the protein CASSHHYGTGVYNEQFF.

V and J are TRBV13 and TRBJ1-1; no clear D gene. The germline V gene has CDR1 PRHDT and CDR2 FYEKMQ (reference sequence). With 2 bases removed from V and 8 bases from J, the gap between germline ends came to 9 bases. The CDR3 is made up of 12 amino acids. The CDR3 DNA reads TGTGCCAGCAGCTTAACTCTTTCCGAAGCTTTCTTT. Translated, it gives CASSLTLSEAFF. Full variable domain (missing parts from reference TRBV13 and TRBJ1-1): AAGVIQSPRHLIKEKRETATLKCYPIPRHDTVYWYQQGPGQDPQFLISFYEKMQSDKGSIPDRFSAQQFSDYHSELNMSSLELGDSALYFCASSLTLSEAFFGQGTRLTVV.

The chain carries TRBV19 and TRBJ1-6; D remains unclear. The CDR3 covers 15 residues. Between the trimmed V and J ends, which lost 3 bases and 6 bases, there was a span of 12 bases. CDR1 and CDR2 (germline): LNHDA, SQIVND (reference sequence). The CDR3 loop reads CASSIGSSINSPLHF. The CDR3 DNA reads TGTGCCAGTAGTATCGGTAGCAGCATTAATTCACCCCTCCACTTT.

The J gene is TRBJ2-3, the V gene TRBV7-9; perhaps TRBD1 as D (5 bases). The germline V and J ends were trimmed by 2 bases and 1 base, with 10 bases remaining between them. Germline V gene lookup returns CDR1 SEHNR and CDR2 FQNEAQ (reference sequence). The CDR3 totals 15 residues. CDR3 in amino acids: CASSLSGSGTDTQYF. CDR3 DNA sequence: TGTGCCAGCAGCTTATCAGGGTCGGGCACAGATACGCAGTATTTT.

This clone was seen more than once but under ten times. The chain uses TRBV28 and TRBJ2-1; TRBD2 agrees at 7 bases. From germline, CDR1 is MDHEN and CDR2 SYDVKM. Unmatched junction bases numbered 9, after V lost 3 bases and J lost 4 bases. This CDR3 is built from 16 residues. This chain's CDR3 is CASSFPASGLYNEQFF. In DNA, the CDR3 is TGTGCCAGCAGTTTTCCGGCTAGCGGTTTGTACAATGAGCAGTTCTTC.

The V gene is TRBV4-3, the J gene TRBJ1-3; D gene ambiguous. CDR3 size: 16 residues. Germline lookup yields CDR1 LGHNA and CDR2 YSLEER. V lost 0 bases and J lost 1, with 10 bases in between. The chain's CDR3 is CASSQDPLISGNTIYF. In nucleotides, the CDR3 is TGCGCCAGCAGCCAAGATCCACTGATATCTGGAAACACCATATATTTT.

The rearrangement uses TRBV10-3 and TRBJ2-7, with D possibly matching TRBD2 (5 bases). V was cut by 7 bases and J by 6 bases, with 16 bases left in between. The germline gives CDR1 ENHRY, CDR2 SYGVKD. This CDR3 region has 13 residues. The chain's CDR3 is CAIKPFPAGEQYF. DNA for the CDR3: TGTGCCATCAAACCCTTCCCCGCGGGCGAGCAGTACTTC.

The genes are TRBV6-5 and TRBJ1-6; 8 bases match TRBD1. The CDR3 length is 15 residues. CDR1 is MNHEY, CDR2 SVGAGI, per germline. With 5 bases clipped from V and 9 bases from J, the junction kept 9 bases outside the gene matches. In DNA form, the CDR3 reads TGTGCCAGCAGTCCTACGCAGGGGGCTGGTTCACCCCTCCACTTT. It specifies CASSPTQGAGSPLHF.

The V and J genes are TRBV5-6 and TRBJ1-3, with D unclear. CDR1 and CDR2 from the germline V gene are SGHDT and YYEEEE. Trimming left V 4 bases short and J 3 bases short, with 11 bases between. The CDR3 runs 14 residues. CDR3 in amino acids: CASSTRGDGNTIYF. DNA of the CDR3: TGTGCCAGCAGCACCCGCGGCGATGGAAACACCATATATTTT.

J is TRBJ1-4 and V is TRBV19; 10 positions agree with TRBD1. The junction had 9 bases not matched to a gene; V was cut back by 8 bases and J by 0 bases. The germline V gene encodes CDR1 LNHDA and CDR2 SQIVND (reference sequence). The CDR3 loop spans 17 amino acids. The CDR3: CASQDRGGHATNEKLFF. CDR3 coding DNA: TGTGCCAGTCAGGACAGGGGGGGCCATGCAACTAATGAAAAACTGTTTTTT.

This clone was picked up a small number of times. The rearrangement links TRBV6-4 to TRBJ2-7; 11 nucleotides match TRBD2. In germline, CDR1 is MRHNA, CDR2 SNTAGT. V lost 6 bases, J lost 0 bases, and 25 bases stayed unmatched. The CDR3 loop spans 22 amino acids. CDR3 DNA: TGTGCCAGCAGGGACGAACTAGCGGGGGAAAGACCATTCCAAGAAAGCTCCTACGAGCAGTACTTC. Its translation is CASRDELAGERPFQESSYEQYF.

CDR3 region: CASSQSSGQGGTEAFF. The CDR3 DNA follows: TGCGCCAGCAGTCAATCGTCCGGACAGGGTGGGACTGAAGCTTTCTTT. The rearrangement links TRBV23-1 to TRBJ1-1, with 8 bases lining up with TRBD1. TRBV23-1 carries the ORF label, with uncertain function. V lost 0 bases to trimming and J lost 5 bases; unmatched junction nucleotides: 8. This CDR3 is 16 amino acids long.

This clone has just a few counts. The rearrangement joins TRBV11-2 to TRBJ1-5; 10 nucleotides line up with TRBD1. Looked up from germline, CDR1 is SGHAT and CDR2 is FQNNGV. The CDR3 totals 15 residues. V lost 5 bases to trimming and J lost 5 bases; unmatched junction nucleotides: 6. CDR3 in amino acids: CASSAGTGEYQPQHF. In nucleotides, the CDR3 is TGTGCCAGCAGCGCAGGGACAGGGGAGTATCAGCCCCAGCATTTT.

The chain carries TRBV12-3 or TRBV12-4 and TRBJ2-5; TRBD1 matches at 8 bases. This CDR3 is built from 13 residues. V gave up 5 bases and J gave up 3 bases; unmatched junction bases: 2. The CDR3 is CASSTTGEETQYF. As DNA, the CDR3 is TGTGCCAGCAGTACGACAGGGGAAGAGACCCAGTACTTC.

The chain carries TRBV3-1 (or the pseudogene TRBV3-2) and TRBJ1-3; 10 positions match TRBD1. The CDR3 spans 18 residues. Trimming took 4 bases from V and 0 from J; bases not matched to a gene: 9. Germline assignment: CDR1 LGHDT and CDR2 YNNKEL (reference sequence). In DNA, the CDR3 is TGTGCCAGCAGCCGAGGGACAGGGGTCTATAGCTCTGGAAACACCATATATTTT. It is translated as CASSRGTGVYSSGNTIYF.

This clone was detected a few times. This rearrangement joins TRBV5-1 to TRBJ2-4, with D perhaps TRBD2 (5 bases). Germline V gene lookup returns CDR1 SGHRS and CDR2 YFSETQ. The CDR3 length is 15 residues. Trimming removed 8 bases from V and 5 bases from J, with 20 bases in between. The CDR3 bases are TGCGCCAGTCGTAGCTTTTCCGGGGTGGAAAACATTCAGTACTTC. It yields the protein CASRSFSGVENIQYF.

This clone was seen once. This sequence joins TRBV4-2 and TRBJ1-2; D perhaps matches TRBD1 (5 bases). With 0 bases removed from V and 4 bases from J, the gap between germline ends came to 18 bases. Germline CDR1 and CDR2: LGHNA and YNFKEQ. This CDR3 region has 17 residues. The CDR3 sequence: CASSQDGVWEGIYGYTF. The CDR3 DNA sequence: TGTGCCAGCAGCCAAGATGGTGTTTGGGAGGGGATCTATGGCTACACCTTC.

This sequence joins TRBV7-9 and TRBJ2-3; TRBD2 matches 8 bases. V lost 6 bases to trimming and J lost 5 bases; unmatched junction nucleotides: 16. The CDR3 is 17 residues long. CDR1 is SEHNR, CDR2 FQNEAQ, per germline (reference sequence). CDR3 region: CASSSGSTAGGGDTQYF. The CDR3 region has the DNA TGTGCCAGCAGTTCAGGCAGTACGGCGGGGGGCGGAGATACGCAGTATTTT.

The gene calls are TRBV10-3 and TRBJ1-2; D call uncertain. From germline, CDR1 is ENHRY and CDR2 SYGVKD. The CDR3 contains 14 residues. V shed 6 bases and J shed 2 bases, with 13 bases lying between them. The CDR3 loop reads CAIRAVRINYGYTF. CDR3 sequence (DNA): TGTGCCATCAGAGCAGTGAGGATCAACTATGGCTACACCTTC.